These T cell receptor beta chains were read from a single sample in a study of cytomegalovirus exposure and HLA in healthy donors. TCRdb keeps only in-frame clones here, not all; method: immunoSEQ multiplex PCR. Here the sample spans 150,000 or so clones, about 84% being singletons. The sample taken for sequencing was PBMCs. The source is a man aged 50-60 years in good health and CMV-seronegative. The conserved cysteine and the conserved F or W are not part of the CDR3 here. The D gene is left open where the match is weak.

j_call,d_call,v_call,cdr3_aa
TRBJ2-3,NA,TRBV2,ASSLNRFPDTQY
TRBJ2-7,NA,TRBV10-1,ASSESLGVGEQY
TRBJ2-2,TRBD2,TRBV10-2,ASLPAGAVTGELF
TRBJ1-2,NA,TRBV5-6,ASSLGSGMDGYT
TRBJ1-1,NA,TRBV5-6,ASSLGRGFEAF
TRBJ1-1,TRBD1,TRBV2,ASRDSTGATTEAF
TRBJ1-2,TRBD1,TRBV6-5,ASSTGTGNYGYT
TRBJ2-3,NA,TRBV6-1,ASSAGSYTDTQY
TRBJ1-2,NA,TRBV19,ASSIAEAVYGYT
TRBJ2-3,TRBD2,TRBV7-2,ASSSEPLAGGTDTQY
TRBJ1-6,NA,TRBV11-3,ASSYPVIYSPLH
TRBJ1-5,NA,TRBV27,ASSPGYNQPQH
TRBJ1-1,TRBD1,TRBV9,ASSVVGRGANTEAF
TRBJ2-7,NA,TRBV6-5,ASSYRVGGYEQY
TRBJ1-2,NA,TRBV5-1,ASSLAGDNYGYT
TRBJ2-1,TRBD2,TRBV5-1,ASSRGLAGGSNEQF
TRBJ2-5,NA,TRBV6-5,ASSPGGQETQY
TRBJ2-5,NA,TRBV5-8,ASSQTLSQATQY
TRBJ1-3,NA,TRBV5-1,ASSLGQGNTIY
TRBJ1-2,TRBD1,TRBV27,ASSSPQGRRGYT
TRBJ2-1,NA,TRBV9,ASSVDEGTYNEQF
TRBJ2-7,NA,TRBV21-1,ASSMTLEVSTYEQY
TRBJ1-1,NA,TRBV1,TSSQDERSLNTEAF
TRBJ2-7,TRBD1,TRBV6-1,ASIQDRGREQY
TRBJ2-1,NA,TRBV5-4,ASSLETSNPSSYNEQF
TRBJ2-3,NA,TRBV7-9,ASSYDYTFTDTQY
TRBJ2-5,TRBD2,TRBV27,ASSLGGRVETQY
TRBJ2-7,NA,TRBV29-1,SVMQGSYEQY
TRBJ1-6,TRBD1,TRBV25-1,ASSYSFGQENSPLH
TRBJ1-1,NA,TRBV6-5,ASSLGAGWGNTEAF
TRBJ2-3,TRBD2,TRBV2,ASSERSSAGGFTDTQY
TRBJ2-1,NA,TRBV27,ASSLSSGYGNEQF
TRBJ1-1,NA,TRBV4-1,ASSQEPQLRAF
TRBJ2-1,NA,TRBV12-5,ASGSPLSYNEQF
TRBJ1-2,TRBD1,TRBV9,ASSVGGGQGLSGYT
TRBJ1-2,NA,TRBV5-1,ASSPGPSEANYGYT
TRBJ1-2,TRBD1,TRBV5-1,ASSLGQGDGYT
TRBJ2-3,TRBD2,TRBV19,ASSGRAKDTQY
TRBJ1-2,NA,TRBV29-1,SVAPQSSLGYT
TRBJ2-5,TRBD2,TRBV27,ASQLANQETQY
TRBJ2-5,NA,TRBV6-5,AASSSGAQY
TRBJ1-6,TRBD1,TRBV5-5,ASSSRDRDDSPLH
TRBJ1-1,NA,TRBV27,ASRAPTDTEAF
TRBJ2-2,TRBD2,TRBV7-2,ASSSTISGGAIGELF
TRBJ2-3,NA,TRBV5-1,ASSLVPGEGDTQY
TRBJ2-5,NA,TRBV7-2,ASSLRAITGAQY
TRBJ2-1,TRBD2,TRBV6-6,ASTVLAGSPNEQF
TRBJ1-5,NA,TRBV6-1,ASSELGGTAFRQPQH
TRBJ1-3,TRBD1,TRBV7-9,ASSWDRDSFISGNTIY
TRBJ2-3,TRBD2,TRBV5-1,ASSLTSGVTDTQY
TRBJ2-1,NA,TRBV5-1,ASSLDLHNEQF
TRBJ2-6,TRBD1,TRBV7-9,ASTRTGGSPGANVLT
TRBJ2-5,NA,TRBV7-6,ASTGSEAETQY
TRBJ2-5,NA,TRBV9,ASSVGLASQETQY